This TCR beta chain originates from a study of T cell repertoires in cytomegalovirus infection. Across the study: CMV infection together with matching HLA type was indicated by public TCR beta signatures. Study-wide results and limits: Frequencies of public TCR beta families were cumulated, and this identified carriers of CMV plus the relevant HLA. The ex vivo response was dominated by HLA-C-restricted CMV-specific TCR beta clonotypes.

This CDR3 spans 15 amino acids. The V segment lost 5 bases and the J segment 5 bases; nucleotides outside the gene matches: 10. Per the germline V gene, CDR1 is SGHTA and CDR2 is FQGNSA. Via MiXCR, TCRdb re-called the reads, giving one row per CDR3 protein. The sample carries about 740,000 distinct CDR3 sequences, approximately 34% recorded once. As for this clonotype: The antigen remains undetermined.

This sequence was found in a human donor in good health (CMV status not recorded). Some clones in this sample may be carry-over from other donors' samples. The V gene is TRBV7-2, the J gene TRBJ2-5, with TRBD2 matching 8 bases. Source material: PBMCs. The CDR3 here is CASSPSSGGGETQYF. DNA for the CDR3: TGTGCCAGCAGCCCATCCTCGGGAGGGGGGGAGACCCAGTACTTC.